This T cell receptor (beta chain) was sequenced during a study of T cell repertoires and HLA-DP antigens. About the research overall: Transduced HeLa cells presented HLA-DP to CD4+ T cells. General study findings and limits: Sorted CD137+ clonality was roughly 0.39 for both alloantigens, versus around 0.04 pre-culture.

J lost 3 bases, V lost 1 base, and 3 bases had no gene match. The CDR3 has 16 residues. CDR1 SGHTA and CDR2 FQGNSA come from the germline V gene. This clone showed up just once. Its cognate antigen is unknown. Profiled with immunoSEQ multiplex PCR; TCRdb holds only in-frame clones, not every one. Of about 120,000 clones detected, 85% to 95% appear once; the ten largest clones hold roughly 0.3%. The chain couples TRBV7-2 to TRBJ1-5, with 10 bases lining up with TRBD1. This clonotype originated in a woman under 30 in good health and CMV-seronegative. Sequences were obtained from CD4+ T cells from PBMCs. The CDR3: CASSLVGTGVNQPQHF. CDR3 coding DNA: TGTGCCAGCAGCTTAGTCGGGACAGGGGTCAATCAGCCCCAGCATTTT.